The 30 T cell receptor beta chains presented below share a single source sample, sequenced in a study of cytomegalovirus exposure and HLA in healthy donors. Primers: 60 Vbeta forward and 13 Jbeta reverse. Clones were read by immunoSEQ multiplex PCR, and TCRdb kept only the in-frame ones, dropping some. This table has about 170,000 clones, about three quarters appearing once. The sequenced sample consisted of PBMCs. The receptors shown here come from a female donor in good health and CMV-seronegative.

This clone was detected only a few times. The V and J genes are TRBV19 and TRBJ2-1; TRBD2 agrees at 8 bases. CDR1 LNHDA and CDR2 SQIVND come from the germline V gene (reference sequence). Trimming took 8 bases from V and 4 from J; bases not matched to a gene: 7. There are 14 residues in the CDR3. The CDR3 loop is CASRGGTDYNEQFF. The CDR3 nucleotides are TGTGCCAGTCGGGGGGGGACCGATTACAATGAGCAGTTCTTC.

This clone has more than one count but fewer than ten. The CDR3 DNA reads TGTGCCAGCAGTTACCAGACAGGGATTGAAGCTTTCTTT. It encodes CASSYQTGIEAFF. The chain uses TRBV28 and TRBJ1-1; 7 bases agree with TRBD1. Germline V CDR1 and CDR2: MDHEN, SYDVKM. V lost 4 bases, J lost 7 bases, and 6 bases stayed unmatched. This CDR3 comprises 13 residues.

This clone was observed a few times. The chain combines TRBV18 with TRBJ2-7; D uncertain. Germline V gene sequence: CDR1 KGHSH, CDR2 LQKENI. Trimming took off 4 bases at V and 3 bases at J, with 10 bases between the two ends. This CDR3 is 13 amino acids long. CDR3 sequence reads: CASSRSQNYEQYF. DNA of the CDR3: TGTGCCAGCTCACGATCTCAGAACTACGAGCAGTACTTC. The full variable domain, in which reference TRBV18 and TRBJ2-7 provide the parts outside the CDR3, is NAGVMQNPRHLVRRRGQEARLRCSPMKGHSHVYWYRQLPEEGLKFMVYLQKENIIDESGMPKERFSAEFPKEGPSILRIQQVVRGDSAAYFCASSRSQNYEQYFGPGTRLTVT.

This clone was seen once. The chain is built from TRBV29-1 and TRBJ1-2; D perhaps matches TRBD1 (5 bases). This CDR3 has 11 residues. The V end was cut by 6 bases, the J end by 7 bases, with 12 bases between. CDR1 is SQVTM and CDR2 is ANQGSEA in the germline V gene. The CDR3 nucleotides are TGCAGCGTCGGGGGGAGGGGTGGCTACACCTTC. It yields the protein CSVGGRGGYTF.

CDR3 amino acids: CASSRGSTSYEQYF. As DNA, the CDR3 is TGTGCCAGCAGCCGAGGATCAACCTCCTACGAGCAGTACTTC. J is TRBJ2-7 and V is TRBV27; D remains ambiguous. Germline CDR1 reads MNHEY; CDR2 reads SMNVEV (reference sequence). The CDR3 is made up of 14 amino acids. The V end lost 6 bases, the J end lost 0 bases, and 12 bases lay between the germline ends.

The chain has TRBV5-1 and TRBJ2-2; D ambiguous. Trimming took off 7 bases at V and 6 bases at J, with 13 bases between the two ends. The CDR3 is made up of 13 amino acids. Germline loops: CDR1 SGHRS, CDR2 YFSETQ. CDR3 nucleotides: TGCGCCAGCCATGTTTCCGGGTCCGGGGAGCTGTTTTTT. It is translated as CASHVSGSGELFF.

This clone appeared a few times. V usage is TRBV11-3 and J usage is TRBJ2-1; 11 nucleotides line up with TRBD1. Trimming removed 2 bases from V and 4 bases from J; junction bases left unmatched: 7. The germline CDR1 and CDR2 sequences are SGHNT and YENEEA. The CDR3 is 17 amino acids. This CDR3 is CASSLRGDRGKYNEQFF. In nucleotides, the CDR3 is TGTGCCAGCAGCTTACGGGGGGACAGGGGGAAATACAATGAGCAGTTCTTC.

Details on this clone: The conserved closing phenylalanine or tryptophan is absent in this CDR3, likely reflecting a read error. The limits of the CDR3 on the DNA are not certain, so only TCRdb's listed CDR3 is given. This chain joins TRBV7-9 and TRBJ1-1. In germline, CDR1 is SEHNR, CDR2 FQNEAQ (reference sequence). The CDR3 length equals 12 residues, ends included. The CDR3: CASSLGGRDLQP.

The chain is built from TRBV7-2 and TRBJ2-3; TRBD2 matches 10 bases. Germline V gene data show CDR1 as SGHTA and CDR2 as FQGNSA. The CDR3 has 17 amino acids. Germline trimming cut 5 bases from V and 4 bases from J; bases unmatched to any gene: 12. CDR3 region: CASSPLGTAGGSDTQYF. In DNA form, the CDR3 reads TGTGCCAGCAGCCCCCTGGGGACAGCGGGGGGGTCAGATACGCAGTATTTT.

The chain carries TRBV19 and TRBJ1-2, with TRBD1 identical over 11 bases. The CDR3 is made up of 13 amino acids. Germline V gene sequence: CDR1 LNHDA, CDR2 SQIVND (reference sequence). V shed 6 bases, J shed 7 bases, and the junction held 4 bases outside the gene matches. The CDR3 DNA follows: TGTGCCAGTAGCGGACAGGGGGCAAGTGGCTACACCTTC. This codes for CASSGQGASGYTF.

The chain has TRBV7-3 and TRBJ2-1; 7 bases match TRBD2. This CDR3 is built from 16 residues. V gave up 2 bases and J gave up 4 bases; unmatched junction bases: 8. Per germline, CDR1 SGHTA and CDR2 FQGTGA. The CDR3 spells CASSLLLGGGYNEQFF. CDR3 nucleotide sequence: TGTGCCAGCAGCTTACTTCTGGGGGGGGGATACAATGAGCAGTTCTTC.

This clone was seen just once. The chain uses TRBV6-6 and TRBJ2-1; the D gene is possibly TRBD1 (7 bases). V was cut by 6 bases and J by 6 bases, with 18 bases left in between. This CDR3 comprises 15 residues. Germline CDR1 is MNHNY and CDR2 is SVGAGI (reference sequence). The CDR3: CASSQGDFPPNEQFF. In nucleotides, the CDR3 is TGTGCCAGCAGCCAGGGGGACTTTCCCCCCAATGAGCAGTTCTTC.

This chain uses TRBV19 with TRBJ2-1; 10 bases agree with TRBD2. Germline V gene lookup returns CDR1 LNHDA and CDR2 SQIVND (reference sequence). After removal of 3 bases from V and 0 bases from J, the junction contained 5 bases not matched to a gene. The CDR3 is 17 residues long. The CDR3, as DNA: TGTGCCAGTAGTATCCTCAGCGGGAGGGACTCCTACAATGAGCAGTTCTTC. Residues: CASSILSGRDSYNEQFF.

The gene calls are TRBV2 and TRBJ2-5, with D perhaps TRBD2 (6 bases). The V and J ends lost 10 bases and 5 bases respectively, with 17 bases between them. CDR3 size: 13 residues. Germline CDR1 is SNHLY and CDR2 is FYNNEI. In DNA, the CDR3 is TGTGCCACCGCCGGAGCGGGTATTGAGACCCAGTACTTC. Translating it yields CATAGAGIETQYF.

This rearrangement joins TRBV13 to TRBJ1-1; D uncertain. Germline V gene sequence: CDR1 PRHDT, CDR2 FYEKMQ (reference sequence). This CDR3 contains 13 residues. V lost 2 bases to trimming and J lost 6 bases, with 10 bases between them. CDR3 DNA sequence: TGTGCCAGCAGCTTACGAGGCGCGGCTGAAGCTTTCTTT. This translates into CASSLRGAAEAFF.

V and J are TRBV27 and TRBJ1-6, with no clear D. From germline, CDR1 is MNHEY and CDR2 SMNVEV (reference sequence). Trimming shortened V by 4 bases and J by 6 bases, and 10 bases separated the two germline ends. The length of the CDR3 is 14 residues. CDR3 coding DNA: TGTGCCAGCAGTTCAATGCGGGCTAATTCACCCCTCCACTTT. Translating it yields CASSSMRANSPLHF.

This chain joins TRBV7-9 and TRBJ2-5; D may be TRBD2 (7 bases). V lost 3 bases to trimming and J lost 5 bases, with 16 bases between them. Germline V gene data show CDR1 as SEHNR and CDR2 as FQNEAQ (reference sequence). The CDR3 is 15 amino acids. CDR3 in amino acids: CASSFGGRKGETQYF. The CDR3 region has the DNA TGTGCCAGCAGCTTCGGGGGGCGCAAGGGGGAGACCCAGTACTTC.

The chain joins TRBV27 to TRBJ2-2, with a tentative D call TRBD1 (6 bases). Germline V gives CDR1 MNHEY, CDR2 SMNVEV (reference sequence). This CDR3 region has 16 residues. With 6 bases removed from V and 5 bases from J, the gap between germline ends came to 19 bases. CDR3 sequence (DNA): TGTGCCAGCAGCCCCTCTATCCAGGGGTGGACCGGGGAGCTGTTTTTT. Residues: CASSPSIQGWTGELFF.

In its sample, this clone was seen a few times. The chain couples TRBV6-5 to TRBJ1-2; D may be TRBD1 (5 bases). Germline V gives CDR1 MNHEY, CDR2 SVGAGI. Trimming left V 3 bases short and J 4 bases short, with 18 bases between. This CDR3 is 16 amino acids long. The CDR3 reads CASSYARTRQGYGYTF. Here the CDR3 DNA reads TGTGCCAGCAGTTATGCGAGGACCCGGCAGGGCTATGGCTACACCTTC.

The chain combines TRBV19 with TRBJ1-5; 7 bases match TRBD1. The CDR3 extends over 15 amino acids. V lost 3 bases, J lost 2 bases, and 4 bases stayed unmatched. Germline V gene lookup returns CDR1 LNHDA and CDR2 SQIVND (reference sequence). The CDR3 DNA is TGTGCCAGTAGTATCGAGGGGGCGGGCAATCAGCCCCAGCATTTT. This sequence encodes CASSIEGAGNQPQHF.

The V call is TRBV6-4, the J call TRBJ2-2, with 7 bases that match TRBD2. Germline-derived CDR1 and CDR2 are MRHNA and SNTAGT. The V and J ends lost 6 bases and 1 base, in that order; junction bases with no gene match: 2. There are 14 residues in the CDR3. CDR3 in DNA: TGTGCCAGCAGAGAGCGGGAGAACACCGGGGAGCTGTTTTTT. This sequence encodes CASRERENTGELFF.

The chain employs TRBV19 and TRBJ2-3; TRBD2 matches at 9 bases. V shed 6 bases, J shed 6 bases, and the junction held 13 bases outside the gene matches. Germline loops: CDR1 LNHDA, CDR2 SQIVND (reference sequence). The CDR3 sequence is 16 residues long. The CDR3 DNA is TGTGCCAGTAGAAGGGCTAGCGGGGCACGGGCGGATACGCAGTATTTT. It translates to CASRRASGARADTQYF.

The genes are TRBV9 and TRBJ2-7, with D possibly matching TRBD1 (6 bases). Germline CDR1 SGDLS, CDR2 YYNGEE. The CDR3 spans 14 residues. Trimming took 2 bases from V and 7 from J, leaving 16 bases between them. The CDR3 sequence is CASSVGGSFIEQYF. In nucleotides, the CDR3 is TGTGCCAGCAGCGTTGGGGGCTCCTTTATTGAGCAGTACTTC.

CDR3 DNA sequence: TGTGCCAGCAGTAACCCGGGACTAGCGGGAGCACCTCCCTCGAAAGGGACCCAGTACTTC. Its protein is CASSNPGLAGAPPSKGTQYF. The chain employs TRBV6-4 and TRBJ2-5, with 14 nucleotides matching TRBD2. The CDR3 has 20 amino acids. V gave up 5 bases and J gave up 7 bases; unmatched junction bases: 21. Per germline, CDR1 MRHNA and CDR2 SNTAGT.

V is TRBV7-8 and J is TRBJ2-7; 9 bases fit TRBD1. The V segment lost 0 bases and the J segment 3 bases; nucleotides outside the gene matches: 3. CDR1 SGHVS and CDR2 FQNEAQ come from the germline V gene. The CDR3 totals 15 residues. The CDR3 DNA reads TGTGCCAGCAGCTTAGCAGGGACAGGGTTCTACGAGCAGTACTTC. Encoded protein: CASSLAGTGFYEQYF.

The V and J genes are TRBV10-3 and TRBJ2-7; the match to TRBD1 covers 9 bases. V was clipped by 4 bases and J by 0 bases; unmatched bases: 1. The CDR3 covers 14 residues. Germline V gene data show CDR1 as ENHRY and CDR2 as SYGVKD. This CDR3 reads CAISGGQGSYEQYF. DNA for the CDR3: TGTGCCATCAGTGGGGGACAGGGCTCCTACGAGCAGTACTTC.

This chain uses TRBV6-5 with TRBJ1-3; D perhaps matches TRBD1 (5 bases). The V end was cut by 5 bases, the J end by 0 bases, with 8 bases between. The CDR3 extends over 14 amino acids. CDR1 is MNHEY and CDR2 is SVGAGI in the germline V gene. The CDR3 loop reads CASSQTDSGNTIYF. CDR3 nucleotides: TGTGCCAGCAGTCAGACAGACTCTGGAAACACCATATATTTT.

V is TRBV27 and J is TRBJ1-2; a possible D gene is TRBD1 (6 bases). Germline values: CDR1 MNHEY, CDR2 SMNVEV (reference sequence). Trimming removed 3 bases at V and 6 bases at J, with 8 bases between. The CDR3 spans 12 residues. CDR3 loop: CASSFDRHGYTF. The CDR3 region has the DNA TGTGCCAGCAGTTTTGACAGGCATGGCTACACCTTC.

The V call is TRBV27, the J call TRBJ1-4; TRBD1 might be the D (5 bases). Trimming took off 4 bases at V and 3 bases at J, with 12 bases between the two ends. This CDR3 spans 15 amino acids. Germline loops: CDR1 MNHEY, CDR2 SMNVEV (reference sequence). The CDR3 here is CASSWGGASNEKLFF. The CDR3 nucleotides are TGTGCCAGCAGTTGGGGCGGGGCATCTAATGAAAAACTGTTTTTT.

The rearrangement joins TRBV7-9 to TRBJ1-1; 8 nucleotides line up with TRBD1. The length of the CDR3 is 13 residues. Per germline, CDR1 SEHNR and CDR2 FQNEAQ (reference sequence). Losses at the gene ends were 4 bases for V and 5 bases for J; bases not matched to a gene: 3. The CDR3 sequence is CASSSRQGTEAFF. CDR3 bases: TGTGCCAGCAGCTCCCGACAGGGGACTGAAGCTTTCTTT.